Shown below are 23 T cell receptor beta chains from a single sample sequenced in a study of neoadjuvant anti-PD-1 for oral cavity cancer. The protocol was immunoSEQ multiplex PCR, while the TCRdb copy is restricted to in-frame clones and leaves out a portion. The data contain about 15,000 clones, roughly two fifths of them singletons. Time point described: after neoadjuvant nivolumab, at surgical resection. The starting material was tumor tissue, obtained after nivolumab (anti-PD-1) treatment. These receptors all stem from a person aged 40-85 years with oral cavity squamous cell carcinoma.

The chain recombines TRBV18 with TRBJ2-3; 10 bases map to TRBD2. CDR3 size: 16 residues. V lost 3 bases and J lost 1; bases outside the gene matches: 4. CDR1 and CDR2 (germline): KGHSH, LQKENI. The CDR3 DNA sequence: TGTGCCAGCTCACCCTTTAGCGGGGGGCGCACAGATACGCAGTATTTT. Translated: CASSPFSGGRTDTQYF. Filled out from reference TRBV18 and TRBJ2-3, the complete variable domain reads NAGVMQNPRHLVRRRGQEARLRCSPMKGHSHVYWYRQLPEEGLKFMVYLQKENIIDESGMPKERFSAEFPKEGPSILRIQQVVRGDSAAYFCASSPFSGGRTDTQYFGPGTRLTVL.

This clone ranks as medium-sized. The rearrangement links TRBV15 to TRBJ2-7; D perhaps matches TRBD2 (7 bases). V lost 0 bases and J 6 bases, leaving 15 bases between the germline ends. Germline V gives CDR1 LNHNV, CDR2 YYDKDF (reference sequence). This CDR3 is 15 amino acids long. In DNA form, the CDR3 reads TGTGCCACCAGCAGAGATTTTGCGGGGGCCCTCGAGCAGTACTTC. It encodes CATSRDFAGALEQYF.

V is TRBV27 and J is TRBJ1-6; 9 nucleotides agree with TRBD1. The CDR3 is 15 residues long. Germline V gene lookup returns CDR1 MNHEY and CDR2 SMNVEV (reference sequence). V was clipped by 6 bases and J by 10 bases; unmatched bases: 10. The CDR3 sequence: CASRLYTGGRSPLHF. For the CDR3, the DNA is TGTGCCAGCAGACTATACACAGGGGGCAGATCACCCCTCCACTTT.

The chain joins TRBV11-2 to TRBJ2-7; 10 bases fit TRBD2. The germline CDR1 and CDR2 sequences are SGHAT and FQNNGV. This CDR3 has 18 amino acids. With 2 bases clipped from V and 3 bases from J, the junction kept 13 bases outside the gene matches. CDR3: CASSLFSAGGLVVYEQYF. CDR3 DNA sequence: TGTGCCAGCAGCTTATTCTCAGCGGGGGGGCTTGTAGTCTACGAGCAGTACTTC.

This clone was counted only a few times. The chain uses TRBV5-1 and TRBJ1-2; D is undetermined. From germline, CDR1 is SGHRS and CDR2 YFSETQ. V was shortened by 0 bases and J by 4 bases, with 13 bases between the two germline ends. The CDR3 has 15 amino acids. Written as DNA, the CDR3 is TGCGCCAGCAGCTTGGAGGGCCCAGCGTTCTATGGCTACACCTTC. Translating gives CASSLEGPAFYGYTF.

This clone was picked up one time. The V call is TRBV9, the J call TRBJ1-1; D is undetermined. Germline V lookup: CDR1 SGDLS, CDR2 YYNGEE. The CDR3 spans 14 residues. V was pared by 4 bases and J by 3 bases, with 13 bases between. The CDR3 protein is CASSPYQEDTEAFF. The CDR3 region has the DNA TGTGCCAGCAGCCCCTATCAGGAGGACACTGAAGCTTTCTTT.

A few counts support this clone. This rearrangement joins TRBV6-1 to TRBJ1-4, with 7 bases that match TRBD1. The J segment lost 8 bases and the V segment lost 6 bases, leaving 9 bases of the junction unmatched. The CDR3 is 14 amino acids. Germline CDR1 and CDR2: MNHNS and SASEGT. CDR3 nucleotide sequence: TGTGCCAGCAGGAGACAGGGTTTTGAGGAAAAACTGTTTTTT. It specifies CASRRQGFEEKLFF.

The genes are TRBV10-1 and TRBJ2-2, with 8 bases matching TRBD1. The CDR3 loop spans 15 amino acids. CDR1 is WNHNN, CDR2 SYGVQD, per germline (reference sequence). J gave up 6 bases and V 7 bases, and 10 bases lay outside the gene matches. As DNA, the CDR3 is TGCGCCAGCACCACGGTCCCAGGGGGCCCCGGGGAGCTGTTTTTT. This sequence encodes CASTTVPGGPGELFF.

This chain uses TRBV4-3 with TRBJ1-2; 7 nucleotides agree with TRBD1. Germline CDR1 LGHNA, CDR2 YSLEER. The CDR3 is made up of 13 amino acids. J lost 8 bases, V lost 3 bases, and 6 bases had no gene match. As DNA, the CDR3 is TGCGCCAGCAGCCACCTGACAGGGAACGGCTACACCTTC. It is translated as CASSHLTGNGYTF.

This clone was observed a handful of times. This chain uses TRBV5-4 with TRBJ2-7; possible D gene TRBD1, 6 bases. Trimming took off 1 base at V and 0 bases at J, with 11 bases between the two ends. Germline V gene sequence: CDR1 SGHNT, CDR2 YYREEE (reference sequence). The CDR3 length is 15 residues. The CDR3 loop is CASSLLDSRSYEQYF. The CDR3 coding sequence is TGTGCCAGCAGCTTGTTGGACAGCCGCTCCTACGAGCAGTACTTC.

This sequence joins TRBV4-3 and TRBJ1-1; 10 bases line up with TRBD1. After removal of 4 bases from V and 5 bases from J, the junction contained 7 bases not matched to a gene. Per germline, CDR1 LGHNA and CDR2 YSLEER. This CDR3 comprises 15 residues. The DNA of the CDR3 is TGCGCCAGCAGCCGGACTGGGACAGGGGTTACTGAAGCTTTCTTT. It translates to CASSRTGTGVTEAFF.

In its sample, this clone was seen a few times. This sequence joins TRBV5-6 and TRBJ2-5; 10 bases align to TRBD2. The CDR3 length is 16 residues. Germline V lookup: CDR1 SGHDT, CDR2 YYEEEE. V shed 0 bases, J shed 4 bases, and the junction held 6 bases outside the gene matches. This chain's CDR3 is CASSLAQRGGSETQYF. CDR3 sequence (DNA): TGTGCCAGCAGCTTGGCCCAGCGGGGGGGTTCAGAGACCCAGTACTTC.

The V call is TRBV5-6, the J call TRBJ1-4; D may be TRBD1 (5 bases). In germline, CDR1 is SGHDT, CDR2 YYEEEE. V was clipped by 3 bases and J by 0 bases, with 21 bases between them. The CDR3 consists of 19 residues. The CDR3 loop is CASSWGTRDRGATNEKLFF. The CDR3 DNA reads as TGTGCCAGCAGCTGGGGGACCAGGGATCGGGGCGCAACTAATGAAAAACTGTTTTTT.

This clone has only a few counts. The chain employs TRBV19 and TRBJ2-7; D remains ambiguous. V shed 5 bases and J shed 2 bases, with 10 bases lying between them. The CDR3 sequence is 13 residues long. Germline CDR1 LNHDA, CDR2 SQIVND (reference sequence). CDR3 in amino acids: CASSALGTYEQYF. DNA for the CDR3: TGTGCCAGTAGTGCCTTGGGCACCTACGAGCAGTACTTC.

By share of the sample, this clone is medium-sized. The gene calls are TRBV5-1 and TRBJ2-2; no clear D. Between the trimmed V and J ends, which lost 2 bases and 1 base, there was a span of 6 bases. CDR1 SGHRS and CDR2 YFSETQ come from the germline V gene. The CDR3 is 14 amino acids. CDR3 in DNA: TGCGCCAGCAGCTTAAACGGGAACACCGGGGAGCTGTTTTTT. It yields the protein CASSLNGNTGELFF.

The rearrangement uses TRBV6-5 and TRBJ2-1; D uncertain. The CDR3 contains 11 residues. The V end lost 2 bases, the J end lost 10 bases, and 6 bases lay between the germline ends. Per the germline V gene, CDR1 is MNHEY and CDR2 is SVGAGI. The DNA for the CDR3 is TGTGCCAGCAGTTACCCCGAAGAGCAGTTCTTC. Encoded protein: CASSYPEEQFF.

This clone turned up a few times. The chain has TRBV30 and TRBJ2-7; 14 nucleotides agree with TRBD2. The CDR3 length is 17 residues. CDR1 and CDR2 (germline): GTSNPN, SVGIG (reference sequence). V gave up 4 bases and J gave up 0 bases; unmatched junction bases: 8. The CDR3 is CAWNQAGTSGGSYEQYF. DNA for the CDR3: TGTGCCTGGAACCAAGCCGGGACTAGCGGGGGCTCCTACGAGCAGTACTTC. Filled out from reference TRBV30 and TRBJ2-7, the complete variable domain reads SQTIHQWPATLVQPVGSPLSLECTVEGTSNPNLYWYRQAAGRGLQLLFYSVGIGQISSEVPQNLSASRPQDRQFILSSKKLLLSDSGFYLCAWNQAGTSGGSYEQYFGPGTRLTVT.

The chain couples TRBV18 to TRBJ2-1; TRBD2 is a possible D gene (6 bases). V lost 2 bases to trimming and J lost 0 bases, with 11 bases between them. The CDR3 is 16 residues long. Germline CDR1 KGHSH, CDR2 LQKENI. The CDR3 coding sequence is TGTGCCAGCTCACCATGGGTCGGGAGCTCCTACAATGAGCAGTTCTTC. Its translation is CASSPWVGSSYNEQFF.

V is TRBV7-2 and J is TRBJ1-1; D remains ambiguous. Per the germline V gene, CDR1 is SGHTA and CDR2 is FQGNSA. This CDR3 is built from 14 residues. Trimming cost V 1 base and J 6 bases, with 12 bases left between them. The CDR3 reads CASSLGGPYAEAFF. In DNA, the CDR3 is TGTGCCAGCAGCTTAGGGGGTCCTTACGCTGAAGCTTTCTTT. Using reference TRBV7-2 and TRBJ1-1 for the parts outside the CDR3, the full variable domain is GAGVSQSPSNKVTEKGKDVELRCDPISGHTALYWYRQSLGQGLEFLIYFQGNSAPDKSGLPSDRFSAERTGGSVSTLTIQRTQQEDSAVYLCASSLGGPYAEAFFGQGTRLTVV.

In this sample, this clone turned up a few times. The chain carries TRBV10-2 and TRBJ2-5, with 9 nucleotides matching TRBD2. Trimming took 6 bases from V and 3 from J; bases not matched to a gene: 2. The germline gives CDR1 WSHSY, CDR2 SAAADI. The CDR3 runs 13 residues. Written as DNA, the CDR3 is TGCGCCAGCAGGGTAGCGGGGGAAGAGACCCAGTACTTC. Translating it yields CASRVAGEETQYF.

The V and J genes are TRBV27 and TRBJ2-7; D remains ambiguous. Germline values: CDR1 MNHEY, CDR2 SMNVEV (reference sequence). This CDR3 region has 11 residues. Trimming stripped 5 bases from V and 6 bases from J, with 8 bases between. CDR3 loop: CASSGLGEQYF. The CDR3 DNA reads as TGTGCCAGCAGTGGCCTCGGCGAGCAGTACTTC.

This chain uses TRBV4-3 with TRBJ2-3, with 7 bases lining up with TRBD2. This CDR3 is 15 amino acids long. The V gene end was trimmed by 5 bases and the J gene end by 0 bases; junction bases not matched to a gene: 5. CDR1 and CDR2 (germline): LGHNA, YSLEER. The CDR3 loop is CASSGEGRSTDTQYF. The DNA for the CDR3 is TGCGCCAGCAGCGGGGAGGGAAGGAGCACAGATACGCAGTATTTT.

The rearrangement uses TRBV4-2 and TRBJ2-7; D perhaps matches TRBD1 (6 bases). This CDR3 is built from 15 residues. V was clipped by 5 bases and J by 2 bases, with 16 bases between them. Germline loops: CDR1 LGHNA, CDR2 YNFKEQ. CDR3 in amino acids: CASSLGRTATYEQYF. Here the CDR3 DNA reads TGTGCCAGCAGCTTAGGGCGGACAGCAACCTACGAGCAGTACTTC.